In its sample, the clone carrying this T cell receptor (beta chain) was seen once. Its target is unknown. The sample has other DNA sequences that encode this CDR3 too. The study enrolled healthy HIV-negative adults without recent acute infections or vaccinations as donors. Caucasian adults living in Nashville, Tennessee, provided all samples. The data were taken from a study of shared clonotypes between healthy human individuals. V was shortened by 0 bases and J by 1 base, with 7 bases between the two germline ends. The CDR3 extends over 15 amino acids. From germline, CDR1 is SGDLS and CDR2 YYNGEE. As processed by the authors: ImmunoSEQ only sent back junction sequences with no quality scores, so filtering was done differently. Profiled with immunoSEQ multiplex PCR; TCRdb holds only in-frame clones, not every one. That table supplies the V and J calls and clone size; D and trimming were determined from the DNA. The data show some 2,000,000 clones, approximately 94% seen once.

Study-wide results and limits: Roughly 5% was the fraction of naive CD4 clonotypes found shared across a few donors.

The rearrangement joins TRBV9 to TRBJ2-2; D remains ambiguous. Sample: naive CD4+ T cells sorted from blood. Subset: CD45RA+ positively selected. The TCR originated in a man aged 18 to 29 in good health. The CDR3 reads CASSVGGMNTGELFF. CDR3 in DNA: TGTGCCAGCAGCGTAGGTGGGATGAACACCGGGGAGCTGTTTTTT.